The clone carrying this TCR beta chain is a singleton in its sample. CDR3 length equals 14 residues. V trimming: 3 bases; J trimming: 1 base; junction bases outside the gene matches: 3. Germline values: CDR1 SGHRS, CDR2 YFSETQ. This sample was included in a study of blood T cell repertoires in COVID-19. TCRdb's table, derived via immunoSEQ multiplex PCR, lists solely in-frame clones and lacks some. The sample includes some 300,000 clones, under 90% of them seen just once. Specimen: PBMCs or T cells enriched from blood (not recorded which). The chain couples TRBV5-1 to TRBJ1-1, with 7 bases lining up with TRBD1. The sequence came from a woman in her fifties or sixties who had been exposed to COVID-19. In DNA, the CDR3 is TGCGCCAGCAGCTCATACAGGGGGAACACTGAAGCTTTCTTT. Its translation: CASSSYRGNTEAFF.